The rows below give T cell receptor beta chains drawn from one sample of a study of blood T cell repertoires in COVID-19. Generated by immunoSEQ multiplex PCR, the TCRdb table keeps only in-frame clones and is missing some. There are over 200,000 clones in the sample; about 68% occur only once, and 3% to 3.5% lies in the top ten. Sequencing was performed on peripheral blood. These receptor sequences come from a woman aged 80 or over with acute or convalescent COVID-19. CDR3s leave out the opening cysteine and the closing phenylalanine or tryptophan.

V,J,length,CDR3
TRBV6-5,TRBJ1-5,12,ASIGGQGNQPQH
TRBV6-2/TRBV6-3,TRBJ1-5,14,ASSYSTGPYNQPQH
TRBV6-2/TRBV6-3,TRBJ2-3,15,ASSYESGGTSTDTQY
TRBV5-1,TRBJ2-4,14,ASSLGTGLAKNIQY
TRBV2,TRBJ2-7,15,ASSDGQLAGAANEQY
TRBV2,TRBJ1-1,12,ASRTGVRGTEAF
TRBV5-1,TRBJ1-5,12,ASSLSGAGQPQH
TRBV5-5,TRBJ2-3,14,ASSLWTSGNADTQY
TRBV5-1,TRBJ2-5,14,ASSLGASGVQETQY
TRBV5-1,TRBJ2-3,15,ASSLVGSGGSTDTQY
TRBV5-1,TRBJ2-3,12,ASSPAGVPDTQY
TRBV20-1,TRBJ1-2,9,SARTGYGYT
TRBV7-9,TRBJ1-2,12,ASSLDSDNYGYT
TRBV5-5,TRBJ2-3,14,ASSPRQGGGSDTQY
TRBV2,TRBJ1-2,12,ASSYREGNYGYT
TRBV2,TRBJ2-3,9,AIALTDTQY
TRBV5-1,TRBJ1-2,11,ASSYEGDYGYT
TRBV5-1,TRBJ2-1,13,ASSLAPSGRGEQF
TRBV3-1/TRBV3-2,TRBJ2-7,11,ASSRQGDYEQY
TRBV7-2,TRBJ1-2,12,ASSLEVTGYGYT
TRBV29-1,TRBJ1-4,11,SVGDWMNEKLF
TRBV7-2,TRBJ2-2,12,ASSLRLTEGELF
TRBV18,TRBJ2-1,15,ASSLQLLAPATGEQF
TRBV11-2,TRBJ2-7,12,ASSFSGQGYEQY
TRBV7-9,TRBJ1-1,15,ASSPGTGANMNTEAF
TRBV7-2,TRBJ1-4,13,ASSAQGVTNEKLF
TRBV6-2/TRBV6-3,TRBJ2-3,13,ASSIWRLGADTQY
TRBV4-3,TRBJ1-5,12,ASSQGGLGQPQH